This T cell receptor beta chain is from a study of identical twins. The CDR3 is made up of 14 amino acids. The V gene's germline CDR1 is SEHNR and CDR2 FQNEAQ (reference sequence). With V trimmed by 6 bases and J by 4 bases, 6 bases remained unmatched. Study findings and constraints: The study found excess low generation probability among twin-shared out-of-frame alpha sequences.

In every case, the donor was a healthy Caucasian. Through template switching, a universal primer site was introduced, and the cDNA contained unique molecular identifiers. TCRdb independently ran MiXCR on the 5' RACE reads; one entry per CDR3 protein. The sample carries about 530,000 distinct CDR3 sequences, about 16% recorded once. This clonotype was found a few times. Its antigen is still unknown. This sample was also put to use in a study of yellow fever vaccine responses in identical twins.

J is TRBJ2-1 and V is TRBV7-9, with 7 bases lining up with TRBD1. The TCR sequence derives from a woman younger than 35 in good health. Sequences were obtained from CD4+ T cells sorted from blood. CDR3 loop: CASRDRVPYNEQFF. The CDR3 nucleotides are TGTGCCAGCAGAGACAGGGTACCGTACAATGAGCAGTTCTTC.